This T cell receptor beta chain was captured by sequencing in a study of blood T cell repertoires in COVID-19 (dated by TCRdb to the early 2020s). About the full investigation: Samples from collaborators originated in the United States, Italy and Spain and spanned both the acute and convalescent phases of COVID-19. The material from the prospective study consisted of cDNA or gDNA derived from T cells, B-cell-depleted T cells, or PBMCs. Subjects who had been exposed to COVID-19, were actively infected with it, or had recovered from it provided the deeply sampled blood TCRbeta repertoires that made up the dataset. The repertoires were released in a freely available public database meant as a resource for research on the immune response to SARS-CoV-2. The samples were drawn from two sources: the first 160 participants of the ongoing ImmuneRACE study, and 950 to 1,500 subjects contributed by 6 global collaborators. The sample metadata nearly always contained a de-identified subject ID, COVID-19 status, age in years and sex. Where available, HLA class I and class II types were taken from metadata supplied by the sample provider and were not determined by assay-based typing. General study outcomes and caveats: The amount of clinical and demographic metadata varied by source and participant and was provided uncurated.

The collaborating institutions used their own protocols to collect whole blood in K2EDTA tubes. Collaborator samples were shipped for TCRbeta analysis as frozen whole blood, isolated PBMCs, or DNA extracted from either sample type. This clone appeared a few times. Its antigen is unknown. No qualities accompany the bases; no much larger clone lies one base away. TCRbeta CDR3 regions were amplified from genomic DNA by means of the immunoSEQ Assay, a bias-controlled multiplex PCR. Concerning the study's data processing: The number of nucleated cells in each sample was estimated by amplification of reference gene primers within the assay. To quantify the absolute abundance of each unique TCRbeta CDR3 rearrangement, sequence reads were collapsed and filtered. Productive Simpson clonality was computed per sample as the square root of Simpson's diversity index over productive rearrangements. Entries here come from immuneACCESS through TCRdb and include only in-frame sequences with V and J called. Some clones fail to appear in such tables; in the studies checked, an unresolved V gene covers under half of the shortfall, and the cause of the remainder is unknown. The V and J calls and clone size were taken over from that table, and D and trimming were inferred from the DNA. The sample records 40,000 to 50,000 clones, about nine tenths of which are singletons. The ten largest make up 5% to 5.5% of the sample.

The source is a man between 70 and 80 years old with acute or convalescent COVID-19. Sequenced material: peripheral blood.

The DNA reads TGTGCCATCAGTGAGGGCCGGACAGGGAACGAGCAGTACTTC. This sequence encodes CAISEGRTGNEQYF. Recombination linked TRBV10-3 to TRBJ2-7, with 8 central nucleotides matching TRBD1. As encoded in the germline V gene, CDR1 is ENHRY while CDR2 is SYGVKD. After removal of 2 bases from V and 5 bases from J, the junction retains 5 bases not matched to a gene. CDR3 length: 14 amino acids, cysteine to phenylalanine. The read is trimmed to its CDR3 DNA, 42 bases read in frame from base 1.